The entry below gives a single T cell receptor beta chain sequence along with its context. CDR1 is LNHDA and CDR2 is SQIVND in the germline V gene (reference sequence). The CDR3 has 14 amino acids. The sample is drawn from a study of monozygotic twins with inflammatory bowel disease. TCRdb reprocessed the 5' RACE reads, keeping one entry per CDR3 protein, no DNA. This sample's table reports 350,000 to 400,000 distinct CDR3 sequences. The rearrangement joins TRBV19 to TRBJ1-6; the TCRdb D gene call, TRBD1, has no DNA to confirm it. The source is a human donor with ulcerative colitis or Crohn's disease, or a healthy co-twin of an affected twin (not recorded which). The material sequenced was blood. CDR3 protein: CANPRLVRNSPLHF. Full variable domain (missing parts from reference TRBV19 and TRBJ1-6): DGGITQSPKYLFRKEGQNVTLSCEQNLNHDAMYWYRQDPGQGLRLIYYSQIVNDFQKGDIAEGYSVSREKKESFPLTVTSAQKNPTAFYLCANPRLVRNSPLHFGNGTRLTVT.